The source of this T cell receptor (beta chain) is a study of blood T cells in healthy people across ages. A second PCR, run for about 6 to 11 cycles, used a sample-barcoded 5' primer plus a J-beta primer mix. From the 5' RACE reads, TCRdb called clonotypes with MiXCR, one entry per CDR3 protein. The repertoire consists of about 280,000 distinct CDR3 sequences, with roughly 26% occurring once and the leading ten covering 29%. Notes on this clonotype: Just one base apart from a much larger clone, this may be a read error.

The clonotype originates from a woman aged 70 to 79 in good health. The sequencing sample was made of blood.

The CDR3 bases are TGTACCAGCAGCTTGGGGGCTACGCAGTATTTT. It encodes CTSSLGATQYF. The V and J genes are TRBV5-6 and TRBJ2-3, with D possibly TRBD1 on 6 matching bases. Germline V gene lookup returns CDR1 SGHDT and CDR2 YYEEEE. The CDR3 is 11 residues long.